Listed below are T cell receptor beta chains from one sample, sequenced in a study. TCRdb re-analysed the RT-PCR reads in MiXCR, keeping a single row per CDR3 protein. Here the sample spans around 700,000 distinct CDR3 sequences, approximately 15% being singletons. The sample taken for sequencing was memory CD4+ T cells from blood. The source is a female donor in good health, serving as a healthy control. Each CDR3 is given with its conserved first and last residue. Fields, in order: V gene, J gene, CDR3 protein.

>TRBV24-1|TRBJ2-3
CATSDSFGQGEALSGSSVDTQYF
>TRBV25-1|TRBJ2-1
CASSEVGGRVNYNEQFF
>TRBV4-2|TRBJ1-5
CASSQDGGRSNQPQHF
>TRBV7-2|TRBJ1-4
CASSLKRGRGEKLFF
>TRBV9|TRBJ2-5
CASSVSGKGGETQYF
>TRBV18|TRBJ2-2
CASSPSFEAANTGELFF
>TRBV5-1|TRBJ1-1
CASSWGTGVIEAFF
>TRBV20-1|TRBJ2-4
CSARDQGRVVNIQYF
>TRBV20-1|TRBJ2-3
CSAGGLVSTDTQYF
>TRBV5-4|TRBJ2-2
CASSLDLDSGELFF
>TRBV20-1|TRBJ1-6
CSESGNNSPLHF
>TRBV5-1|TRBJ2-1
CASSPWSFGTDYNEQFF
>TRBV15|TRBJ2-7
CATSRRTPGGYEQYF
>TRBV7-8|TRBJ1-5
CASSEPRTGGRQPQHF
>TRBV20-1|TRBJ1-1
CSARDARAGNTEAFF
>TRBV4-3|TRBJ1-2
CASSHILGDGYGYTF